The subject of this entry is one TCR beta chain. These data belong to a study of T cells after yellow fever vaccination. TCRdb fed the 5' RACE reads into MiXCR, producing one record per CDR3 protein. The sample holds roughly 140,000 distinct CDR3 sequences; 7.7% are singletons and the top ten take roughly 0.76%. The CDR3 covers 14 residues. The ends lost 5 bases at V and 2 bases at J; junction bases unmatched: 6. The germline gives CDR1 SGHTA, CDR2 FQGNSA. The sample consisted of CD4+ T cells sorted from PBMCs, taken 5 days after the yellow fever booster vaccination. This clonotype originated in a man under 40 who received the YFV17D yellow fever vaccine. This sequence joins TRBV7-2 and TRBJ2-7, with 7 bases aligning to TRBD2. CDR3 loop: CASSPWTRTYEQYF. The CDR3 DNA reads as TGTGCCAGCAGCCCGTGGACTAGAACCTACGAGCAGTACTTC.